Each of the 5 T cell receptor beta chains below was sequenced from the same sample in a study of blood T cell repertoires in COVID-19. Data came from immunoSEQ multiplex PCR; TCRdb stores just in-frame clones and leaves some out. This table holds roughly 120,000 clones, more than 90% found once. The sample was peripheral blood. The receptors here all came from a man between 45 and 60 years old with active COVID-19.

This chain links TRBV20-1 with TRBJ2-1; tentative D call: TRBD2 (7 bases). V lost 3 bases and J 5 bases, leaving 17 bases between the germline ends. This CDR3 has 15 residues. The germline gives CDR1 DFQATT, CDR2 SNEGSKA (reference sequence). For the CDR3, the DNA is TGCAGTGCTAGTTCCGAGGGGGGGACAAACAATGAGCAGTTCTTC. Translated: CSASSEGGTNNEQFF.

The gene calls are TRBV6-5 and TRBJ1-4; the match to TRBD1 covers 7 bases. Germline V gives CDR1 MNHEY, CDR2 SVGAGI. CDR3 length equals 15 residues. V trimming: 5 bases; J trimming: 7 bases; junction bases outside the gene matches: 10. CDR3 in amino acids: CASSRHRGGGEKLFF. The CDR3 DNA is TGTGCCAGCAGTCGCCACAGGGGCGGCGGTGAAAAACTGTTTTTT.

DNA for the CDR3: TGTGCCAGCAGTGACCCTAGCGGAGTAGCCAAAAACATTCAGTACTTC. This gives the protein CASSDPSGVAKNIQYF. The chain joins TRBV2 to TRBJ2-4, with 7 bases identical to TRBD2. The CDR3 extends over 16 amino acids. The germline V gene has CDR1 SNHLY and CDR2 FYNNEI. V shed 3 bases and J 0 bases; nucleotides not matched to a gene: 5.

This chain connects TRBV19 to TRBJ1-5; possibly TRBD1 for D (6 bases). The ends were cut back, 8 bases at V and 6 bases at J, with 11 bases in the middle. This CDR3 comprises 12 residues. Germline V gene lookup returns CDR1 LNHDA and CDR2 SQIVND (reference sequence). CDR3 amino acids: CASHRDGQPQHF. The CDR3, as DNA: TGTGCCAGTCACAGGGATGGTCAGCCCCAGCATTTT.

In this sample, this clone turned up once. This chain uses TRBV12-3 or TRBV12-4 with TRBJ1-1; 8 nucleotides line up with TRBD1. The CDR3 length is 13 residues. The trim removed 7 bases at V and 3 bases at J, leaving 4 bases unmatched. The CDR3 DNA reads as TGTGCCAGCACCAGGACAGGGTACACTGAAGCTTTCTTT. Residues: CASTRTGYTEAFF.